The 24 T cell receptor beta chains below were found in one sample sequenced in a study of response to subunit inactivated influenza vaccine. TCRdb called the RT-PCR reads again in MiXCR, with one record for every CDR3 protein. There are about 570,000 distinct CDR3 sequences in the sample; about 10% occur only once, and 11% lies in the top ten. A further study also used this sample, focusing on T cells expressing NK-cell markers. From that report: UMIs accompanied the 5'RACE template switching by which TCR beta cDNA was made.

The material was PBMCs from blood, obtained on the day of vaccination. The receptors here all came from a man over 45 who received an inactivated influenza vaccine.

The chain links TRBV28 to TRBJ2-1; either TRBD1 or TRBD2 may fit D (6 bases each). The germline V gene has CDR1 MDHEN and CDR2 SYDVKM. The CDR3 has 16 amino acids. The V end was cut by 5 bases, the J end by 1 base, with 15 bases between. The CDR3 DNA sequence: TGTGCCAGCAGTCGGGACTTGGGACATTCCTACAATGAGCAGTTCTTC. Its translation: CASSRDLGHSYNEQFF.

The chain employs TRBV3-1 and TRBJ2-7, with TRBD2 matching over 14 bases. Germline CDR1 is LGHDT and CDR2 is YNNKEL (reference sequence). V trimming: 0 bases; J trimming: 6 bases; junction bases outside the gene matches: 4. This CDR3 is built from 16 residues. CDR3 sequence reads: CASSQDPGLAGGEQYF. CDR3 nucleotides: TGTGCCAGCAGCCAAGATCCTGGACTAGCGGGGGGCGAGCAGTACTTC.

The chain recombines TRBV6-5 with TRBJ2-3; 12 bases align to TRBD2. The CDR3 loop spans 16 amino acids. With V trimmed by 4 bases and J by 7 bases, 9 bases remained unmatched. Looked up from germline, CDR1 is MNHEY and CDR2 is SVGAGI. The CDR3 bases are TGTGCCAGCAGTTCCCCTAGCGGGAGGGTCCCCTATACGCAGTATTTT. Translation gives CASSSPSGRVPYTQYF.

This chain connects TRBV28 to TRBJ2-7, with 7 bases aligning to TRBD1. After removal of 6 bases from V and 4 bases from J, the junction contained 12 bases not matched to a gene. CDR1 is MDHEN, CDR2 SYDVKM, per germline. The CDR3 runs 15 residues. Written as DNA, the CDR3 is TGTGCCAGCAGCAAAAGCCCGGGACAGCTATACGAGCAGTACTTC. Protein: CASSKSPGQLYEQYF.

The chain uses TRBV29-1 and TRBJ1-5, with D possibly TRBD1 on 6 matching bases. The CDR3 contains 14 residues. The germline V gene encodes CDR1 SQVTM and CDR2 ANQGSEA. V was trimmed by 4 bases and J by 0 bases, leaving 10 bases between them. The CDR3 DNA reads TGCAGCGTTGTGGCAGGGGATAGCAATCAGCCCCAGCATTTT. Its protein is CSVVAGDSNQPQHF.

This clonotype was found many times. The chain has TRBV15 and TRBJ1-5, with 10 bases fitting TRBD1. The V gene end was trimmed by 6 bases and the J gene end by 2 bases; junction bases not matched to a gene: 4. The CDR3 is 15 residues long. CDR1 and CDR2 (germline): LNHNV, YYDKDF (reference sequence). CDR3 sequence: CATSGQGDGNQPQHF. The CDR3 nucleotides are TGTGCCACCAGTGGACAGGGGGATGGCAATCAGCCCCAGCATTTT.

CDR3 in DNA: TGTGCCAGCATCCCCCACAGGGGGACAGGGGAGAACACTGAAGCTTTCTTT. Protein sequence: CASIPHRGTGENTEAFF. The chain has TRBV6-2 or TRBV6-3 and TRBJ1-1, with 10 bases matching TRBD1. The junction had 12 bases not matched to a gene; V was cut back by 7 bases and J by 1 base. Germline V gene lookup returns CDR1 MNHEY and CDR2 SVGEGT. The CDR3 is 17 amino acids.

The genes are TRBV29-1 and TRBJ1-3; no clear D gene. The V gene's germline CDR1 is SQVTM and CDR2 ANQGSEA. The CDR3 has 12 residues. Trimming stripped 7 bases from V and 4 bases from J, with 11 bases between. CDR3 sequence (DNA): TGCAGCGCCGACGGGCCCGGAAACACCATATATTTT. Residues: CSADGPGNTIYF.

This clonotype was seen only a few times. The chain links TRBV20-1 to TRBJ1-2, with D perhaps matching TRBD1 (6 bases). The CDR3 covers 15 residues. Germline assignment: CDR1 DFQATT and CDR2 SNEGSKA (reference sequence). V was trimmed by 3 bases and J by 4 bases, leaving 18 bases between them. The CDR3 region is CSARRPRGLSYGYTF. In nucleotides, the CDR3 is TGCAGTGCTAGGAGGCCCCGGGGGCTGAGCTATGGCTACACCTTC.

This clonotype was counted between two and nine times. The rearrangement uses TRBV6-1 and TRBJ1-1; D gene ambiguous. The CDR3 totals 13 residues. Germline-derived CDR1 and CDR2 are MNHNS and SASEGT. The V end was cut by 5 bases, the J end by 0 bases, with 7 bases between. In DNA, the CDR3 is TGTGCCAGCAGTACGACTATGAACACTGAAGCTTTCTTT. Amino acid sequence: CASSTTMNTEAFF.

This clonotype was picked up a small number of times. CDR3 coding DNA: TGCGCCAGCAGCCAAGTTCTCGGACAGATAACCTACAATGAGCAGTTCTTC. Translation: CASSQVLGQITYNEQFF. The gene calls are TRBV4-3 and TRBJ2-1; D perhaps matches TRBD1 (6 bases). Germline V gives CDR1 LGHNA, CDR2 YSLEER. CDR3 length: 17 residues. V was cut by 1 base and J by 2 bases, with 15 bases left in between.

At least ten counts were recorded for this clonotype. This CDR3 reads CASSMDSYNEQFF. CDR3 coding DNA: TGCGCCAGCAGCATGGACAGCTACAATGAGCAGTTCTTC. The chain is built from TRBV5-1 and TRBJ2-1, with D tentatively TRBD1 (6 bases). The CDR3 extends over 13 amino acids. The germline CDR1 and CDR2 sequences are SGHRS and YFSETQ. The V and J ends lost 4 bases and 3 bases respectively, with 8 bases between them.

The table lists this clonotype with a few counts. The chain links TRBV6-5 to TRBJ2-5; TRBD1 might be the D (5 bases). V lost 4 bases and J lost 3, with 18 bases in between. This CDR3 is 16 amino acids long. Per the germline V gene, CDR1 is MNHEY and CDR2 is SVGAGI. CDR3 loop: CASSSFWAGIEETQYF. CDR3 DNA sequence: TGTGCCAGCAGTTCCTTTTGGGCAGGGATTGAAGAGACCCAGTACTTC.

The chain recombines TRBV6-6 with TRBJ2-1, with D uncertain. Trimming shortened V by 1 base and J by 3 bases, and 4 bases separated the two germline ends. The length of the CDR3 is 13 residues. CDR1 MNHNY and CDR2 SVGAGI come from the germline V gene (reference sequence). CDR3 sequence reads: CASSYLGYNEQFF. As DNA, the CDR3 is TGTGCCAGCAGTTACTTGGGCTACAATGAGCAGTTCTTC.

The genes are TRBV15 and TRBJ2-7; no definite D call. Germline V gives CDR1 LNHNV, CDR2 YYDKDF (reference sequence). V gave up 1 base and J gave up 3 bases, with 10 bases separating them. The CDR3 covers 14 residues. CDR3 protein: CATSRGSWSYEQYF. The CDR3 nucleotides are TGTGCCACCAGCAGAGGGTCCTGGAGCTACGAGCAGTACTTC.

A few counts support this clonotype. The V and J genes are TRBV20-1 and TRBJ1-6; no clear D gene. Trimming cost V 2 bases and J 5 bases, with 7 bases left between them. Per germline, CDR1 DFQATT and CDR2 SNEGSKA (reference sequence). The CDR3 totals 13 residues. Here the CDR3 DNA reads TGCAGTGCTAGAAGGGAAAATAATTCACCCCTCCACTTT. This codes for CSARRENNSPLHF.

This clonotype was picked up a small number of times. CDR3 loop: CASSQDATLYEQYF. CDR3 nucleotide sequence: TGCGCCAGCAGCCAAGACGCGACACTCTACGAGCAGTACTTC. The chain recombines TRBV4-1 with TRBJ2-7; the D is unclear. CDR1 and CDR2 from the germline V gene are MGHRA and YSYEKL. Between the trimmed V and J ends, which lost 0 bases and 3 bases, there was a span of 9 bases. The CDR3 is made up of 14 amino acids.

This chain links TRBV28 with TRBJ2-3; 8 nucleotides line up with TRBD1. The ends lost 3 bases at V and 5 bases at J; junction bases unmatched: 7. Germline lookup yields CDR1 MDHEN and CDR2 SYDVKM. The CDR3 extends over 15 amino acids. The CDR3 is CASSLPGGREDTQYF. The CDR3 nucleotides are TGTGCCAGCAGTTTGCCAGGGGGCCGGGAAGATACGCAGTATTTT.

The sample holds a few counts of this clonotype. V is TRBV7-2 and J is TRBJ2-7, with D perhaps matching TRBD1 (6 bases). Germline V lookup: CDR1 SGHTA, CDR2 FQGNSA. The CDR3 extends over 16 amino acids. Trimming removed 2 bases from V and 1 base from J, with 15 bases in between. The CDR3 loop is CASSLRWDTRSYEQYF. DNA for the CDR3: TGTGCCAGCAGCTTAAGATGGGACACTCGTTCCTACGAGCAGTACTTC. The whole variable domain, remainder taken from reference TRBV7-2 and TRBJ2-7, is GAGVSQSPSNKVTEKGKDVELRCDPISGHTALYWYRQSLGQGLEFLIYFQGNSAPDKSGLPSDRFSAERTGGSVSTLTIQRTQQEDSAVYLCASSLRWDTRSYEQYFGPGTRLTVT.

Here the CDR3 DNA reads TGTGCCAGCACCCGCGGCGGGTACAATGAGCAGTTCTTC. It translates to CASTRGGYNEQFF. The chain combines TRBV6-2 or TRBV6-3 with TRBJ2-1, with D perhaps TRBD2 (5 bases). The V gene lost 7 bases and the J gene lost 4 bases, with 11 bases spanning the gap. The CDR3 totals 13 residues. The germline V gene encodes CDR1 MNHEY and CDR2 SVGEGT.

This chain's CDR3 is CASSQTGAGGGETQYF. The CDR3 nucleotides are TGCGCCAGCAGCCAAACTGGAGCGGGGGGCGGAGAGACCCAGTACTTC. V gene TRBV4-1 combines with J gene TRBJ2-5; 9 bases align to TRBD2. Looked up from germline, CDR1 is MGHRA and CDR2 is YSYEKL. CDR3 size: 16 residues. Losses at the gene ends were 2 bases for V and 4 bases for J; bases not matched to a gene: 8.

This clonotype was seen more than once but under ten times. The chain employs TRBV3-1 and TRBJ1-3; D gene ambiguous. The ends were cut back, 0 bases at V and 3 bases at J, with 12 bases in the middle. CDR3 length: 16 residues. Germline assignment: CDR1 LGHDT and CDR2 YNNKEL (reference sequence). This CDR3 is CASSQEGRVYGNTIYF. CDR3 DNA sequence: TGTGCCAGCAGCCAAGAAGGGAGGGTCTATGGAAACACCATATATTTT.

The CDR3 sequence is CASSERQGGWNEQFF. The CDR3 DNA reads as TGTGCCAGCAGTGAAAGACAGGGCGGTTGGAATGAGCAGTTCTTC. V is TRBV6-1 and J is TRBJ2-1; 7 bases match TRBD1. Trimming took 2 bases from V and 7 from J; bases not matched to a gene: 8. The CDR3 covers 15 residues. Germline CDR1 MNHNS, CDR2 SASEGT.

This chain links TRBV7-8 with TRBJ1-1, with D perhaps matching TRBD1 (5 bases). Trimming removed 4 bases at V and 4 bases at J, with 10 bases between. Germline CDR1 reads SGHVS; CDR2 reads FQNEAQ. This CDR3 spans 13 amino acids. The CDR3: CASSYRGGTEAFF. CDR3 coding DNA: TGTGCCAGCAGCTACCGGGGGGGCACTGAAGCTTTCTTT.